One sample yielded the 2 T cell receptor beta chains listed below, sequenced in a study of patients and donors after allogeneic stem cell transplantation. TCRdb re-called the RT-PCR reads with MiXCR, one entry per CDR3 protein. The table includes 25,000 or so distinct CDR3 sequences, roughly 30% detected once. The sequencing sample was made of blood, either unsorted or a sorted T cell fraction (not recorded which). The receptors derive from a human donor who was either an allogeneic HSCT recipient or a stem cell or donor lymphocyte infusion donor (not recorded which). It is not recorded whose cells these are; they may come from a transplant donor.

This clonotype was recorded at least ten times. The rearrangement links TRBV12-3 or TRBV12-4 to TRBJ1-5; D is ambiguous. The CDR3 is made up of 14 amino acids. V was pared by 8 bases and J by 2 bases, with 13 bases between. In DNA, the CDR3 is TGTGCCAGCTCTCGTAGCGGGGGCAATCAGCCCCAGCATTTT. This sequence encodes CASSRSGGNQPQHF.

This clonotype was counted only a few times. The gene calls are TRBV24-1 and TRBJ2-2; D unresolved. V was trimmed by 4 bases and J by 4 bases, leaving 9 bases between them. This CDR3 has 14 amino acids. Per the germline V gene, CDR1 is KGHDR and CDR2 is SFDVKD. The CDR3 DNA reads TGTGCCACCAGTGAGCCTCATCGCACCGGGGAGCTGTTTTTT. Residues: CATSEPHRTGELFF.